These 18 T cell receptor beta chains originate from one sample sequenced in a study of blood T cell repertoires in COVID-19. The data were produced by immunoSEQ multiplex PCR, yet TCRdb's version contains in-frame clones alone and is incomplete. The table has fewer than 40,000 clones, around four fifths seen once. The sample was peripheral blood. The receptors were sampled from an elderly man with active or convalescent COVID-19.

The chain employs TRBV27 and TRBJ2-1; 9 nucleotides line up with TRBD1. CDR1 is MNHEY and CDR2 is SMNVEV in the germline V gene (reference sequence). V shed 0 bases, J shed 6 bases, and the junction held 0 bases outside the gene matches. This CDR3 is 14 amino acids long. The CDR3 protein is CASSLSTGGNEQFF. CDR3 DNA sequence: TGTGCCAGCAGTTTATCGACAGGGGGCAATGAGCAGTTCTTC.

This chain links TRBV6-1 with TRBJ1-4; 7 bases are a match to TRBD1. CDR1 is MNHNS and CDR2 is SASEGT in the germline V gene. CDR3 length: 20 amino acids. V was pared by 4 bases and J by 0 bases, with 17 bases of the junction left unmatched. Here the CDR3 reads CASSVLPGQQKGTTNEKLFF. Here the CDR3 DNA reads TGTGCCAGCAGTGTTCTACCGGGACAGCAGAAGGGAACAACTAATGAAAAACTGTTTTTT.

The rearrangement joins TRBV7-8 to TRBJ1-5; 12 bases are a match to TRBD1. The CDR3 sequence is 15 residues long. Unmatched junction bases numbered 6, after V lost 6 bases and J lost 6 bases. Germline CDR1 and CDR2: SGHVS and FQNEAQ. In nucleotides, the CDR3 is TGTGCCAGCAGTACCGGGACAGGGGGCTTTCAGCCCCAGCATTTT. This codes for CASSTGTGGFQPQHF. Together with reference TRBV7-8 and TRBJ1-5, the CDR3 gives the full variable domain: GAGVSQSPRYKVAKRGQDVALRCDPISGHVSLFWYQQALGQGPEFLTYFQNEAQLDKSGLPSDRFFAERPEGSVSTLKIQRTQQEDSAVYLCASSTGTGGFQPQHFGDGTRLSIL.

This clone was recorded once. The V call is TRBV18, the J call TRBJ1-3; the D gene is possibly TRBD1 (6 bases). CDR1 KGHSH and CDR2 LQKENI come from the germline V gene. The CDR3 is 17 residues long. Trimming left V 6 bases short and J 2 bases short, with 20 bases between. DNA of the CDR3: TGTGCCAGCTCGAACGGGGGTCCCGGGGGGCCTGGAAACACCATATATTTT. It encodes CASSNGGPGGPGNTIYF.

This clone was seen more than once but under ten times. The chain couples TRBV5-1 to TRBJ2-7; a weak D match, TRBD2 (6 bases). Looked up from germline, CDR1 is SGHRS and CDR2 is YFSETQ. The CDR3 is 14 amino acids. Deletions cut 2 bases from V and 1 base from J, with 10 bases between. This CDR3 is CASSLGTDSYEQYF. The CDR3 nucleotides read TGCGCCAGCAGCTTAGGGACTGATTCCTACGAGCAGTACTTC.

The CDR3 loop is CASSPRLGTAYNEQFF. CDR3 coding DNA: TGCGCCAGCAGCCCCCGACTAGGGACAGCCTACAATGAGCAGTTCTTC. The chain recombines TRBV4-1 with TRBJ2-1; the D gene is possibly TRBD1 (7 bases). Germline CDR1 MGHRA, CDR2 YSYEKL. V shed 4 bases and J shed 2 bases, with 15 bases lying between them. The CDR3 totals 16 residues.

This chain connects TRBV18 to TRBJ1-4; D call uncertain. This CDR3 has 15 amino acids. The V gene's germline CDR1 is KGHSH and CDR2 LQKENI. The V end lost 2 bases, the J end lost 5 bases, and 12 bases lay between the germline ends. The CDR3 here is CASSPGRTRNEKLFF. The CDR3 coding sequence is TGTGCCAGCTCACCAGGGAGGACCCGAAATGAAAAACTGTTTTTT.

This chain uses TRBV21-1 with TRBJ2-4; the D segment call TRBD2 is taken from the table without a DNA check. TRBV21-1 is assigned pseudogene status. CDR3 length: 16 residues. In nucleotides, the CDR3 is TGTGCCAGCGGGGGACTAGCGGGAGCGGCCAAAAACATTCAGTACTTC. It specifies CASGGLAGAAKNIQYF.

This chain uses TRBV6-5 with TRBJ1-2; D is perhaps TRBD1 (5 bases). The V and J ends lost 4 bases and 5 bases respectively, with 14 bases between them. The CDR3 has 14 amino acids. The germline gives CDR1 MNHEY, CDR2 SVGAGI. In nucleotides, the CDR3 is TGTGCCAGCAGTTGGGCGGGAGGGGCTTATGGCTACACCTTC. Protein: CASSWAGGAYGYTF.

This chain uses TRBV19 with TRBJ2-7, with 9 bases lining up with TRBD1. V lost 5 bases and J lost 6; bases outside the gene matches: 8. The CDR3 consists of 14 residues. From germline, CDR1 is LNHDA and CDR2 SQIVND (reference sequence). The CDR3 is CASSLGQGYGEQYF. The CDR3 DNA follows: TGTGCCAGTAGTCTGGGACAGGGTTACGGCGAGCAGTACTTC.

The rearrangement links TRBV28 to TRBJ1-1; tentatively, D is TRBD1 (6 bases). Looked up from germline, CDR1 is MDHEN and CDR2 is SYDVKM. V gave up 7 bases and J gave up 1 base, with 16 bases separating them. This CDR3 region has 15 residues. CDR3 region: CASTRRGGANTEAFF. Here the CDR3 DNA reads TGTGCCAGCACCCGCCGGGGGGGGGCGAACACTGAAGCTTTCTTT.

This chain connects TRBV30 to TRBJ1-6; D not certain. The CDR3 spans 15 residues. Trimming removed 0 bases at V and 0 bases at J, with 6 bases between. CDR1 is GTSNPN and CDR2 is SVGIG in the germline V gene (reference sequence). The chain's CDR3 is CAWSVGSSYNSPLHF. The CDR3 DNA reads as TGTGCCTGGAGTGTAGGGAGCTCCTATAATTCACCCCTCCACTTT. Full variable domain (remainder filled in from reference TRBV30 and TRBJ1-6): SQTIHQWPATLVQPVGSPLSLECTVEGTSNPNLYWYRQAAGRGLQLLFYSVGIGQISSEVPQNLSASRPQDRQFILSSKKLLLSDSGFYLCAWSVGSSYNSPLHFGNGTRLTVT.

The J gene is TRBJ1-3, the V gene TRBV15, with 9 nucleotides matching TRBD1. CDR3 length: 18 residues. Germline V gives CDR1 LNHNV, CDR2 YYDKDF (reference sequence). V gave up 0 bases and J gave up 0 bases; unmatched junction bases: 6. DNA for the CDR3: TGTGCCACCAGCAGAGAACTAACAGGGGGCGCCTCTGGAAACACCATATATTTT. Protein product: CATSRELTGGASGNTIYF.

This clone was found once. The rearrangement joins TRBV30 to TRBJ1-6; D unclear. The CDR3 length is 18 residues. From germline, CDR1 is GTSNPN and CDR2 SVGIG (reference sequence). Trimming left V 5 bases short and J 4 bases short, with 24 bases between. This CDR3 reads CAWGSNSPSRGYNSPLHF. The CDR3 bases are TGTGCCTGGGGGAGCAACTCTCCTTCGCGGGGTTATAATTCACCCCTCCACTTT.

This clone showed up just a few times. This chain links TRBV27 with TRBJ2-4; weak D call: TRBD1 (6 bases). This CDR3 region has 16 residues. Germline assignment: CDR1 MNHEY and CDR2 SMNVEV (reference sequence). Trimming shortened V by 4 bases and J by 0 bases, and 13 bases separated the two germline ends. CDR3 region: CASSSGTTLAKNIQYF. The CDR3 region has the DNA TGTGCCAGCAGTTCAGGGACAACCCTAGCCAAAAACATTCAGTACTTC.

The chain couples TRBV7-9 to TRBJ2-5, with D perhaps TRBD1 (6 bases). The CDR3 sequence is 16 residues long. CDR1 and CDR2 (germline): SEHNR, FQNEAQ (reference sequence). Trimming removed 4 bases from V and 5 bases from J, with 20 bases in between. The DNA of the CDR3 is TGTGCCAGCAGCTCAGATCCCGCCAGGGGCCCGGAGACCCAGTACTTC. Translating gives CASSSDPARGPETQYF.

The DNA of the CDR3 is TGCAGCGTTGAAGATGCAGGGTCCGCCACAGATACGCAGTATTTT. It translates to CSVEDAGSATDTQYF. The chain couples TRBV29-1 to TRBJ2-3, with a weak D call TRBD1 (5 bases). Trimming pared 0 bases from V and 2 bases from J, leaving 12 bases between. The CDR3 is 15 amino acids. Germline CDR1 is SQVTM and CDR2 is ANQGSEA.

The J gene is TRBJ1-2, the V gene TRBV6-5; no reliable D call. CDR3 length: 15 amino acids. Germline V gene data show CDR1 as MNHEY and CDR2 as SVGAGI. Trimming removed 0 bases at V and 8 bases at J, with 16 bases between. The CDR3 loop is CASSYSIPGIEGYTF. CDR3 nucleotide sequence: TGTGCCAGCAGTTACTCGATTCCGGGGATCGAAGGCTACACCTTC.